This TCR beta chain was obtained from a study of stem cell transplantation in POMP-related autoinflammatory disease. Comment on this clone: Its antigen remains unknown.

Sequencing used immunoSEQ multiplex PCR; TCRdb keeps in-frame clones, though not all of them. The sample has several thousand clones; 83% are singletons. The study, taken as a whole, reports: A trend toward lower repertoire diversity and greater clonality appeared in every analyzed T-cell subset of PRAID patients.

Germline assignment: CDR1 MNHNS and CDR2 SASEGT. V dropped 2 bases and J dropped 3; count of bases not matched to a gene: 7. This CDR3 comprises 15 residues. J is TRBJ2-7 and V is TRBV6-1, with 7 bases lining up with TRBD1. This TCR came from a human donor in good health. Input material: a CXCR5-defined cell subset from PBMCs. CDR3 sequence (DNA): TGTGCCAGCAGTGAAACCGTTCAGGGGGTCTACGAGCAGTACTTC. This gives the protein CASSETVQGVYEQYF.